Given below is one T cell receptor (beta chain) in context. The data derive from a study of CD8+ T cells in alopecia areata. Study-wide background: It was oral tofacitinib, at 5 to 10 mg twice daily, that treated patients received. The duration of tofacitinib was 6 to 18 months, with 6 months off drug afterward.

Investigators sorted PBMCs to obtain both CD4+ and CD8+ T cells. cDNA serving as the sequencing template came from extracted, reverse transcribed RNA. The table came from immunoSEQ multiplex PCR; TCRdb's copy has only in-frame clones and leaves some out. Of around 250,000 clones in the sample, roughly 69% were seen once. This CDR3 spans 13 amino acids. CDR1 and CDR2 (germline): SNHLY, FYNNEI. Germline trimming cut 6 bases from V and 4 bases from J; bases unmatched to any gene: 4. The clonotype comes from a human donor with alopecia areata. The chain joins TRBV2 to TRBJ1-2; 8 bases map to TRBD1. The material sequenced was CD4+ T cells sorted from blood, taken at week 0. CDR3 DNA sequence: TGTGCCAGCAGCGGGGGGACAGGCTATGGCTACACCTTC. Its translation is CASSGGTGYGYTF.